These T cell receptor beta chains were read from a single sample in a study of T cell responses to AZD1222 COVID-19 vaccine. Data came from immunoSEQ multiplex PCR; TCRdb stores just in-frame clones and leaves some out. The table shows some 120,000 clones, with about nine tenths occurring only once. This specimen was peripheral blood, taken on day 0 of MenACWY control vaccination. These receptors all stem from an adult in good health. CDR3s include the opening cysteine and the closing phenylalanine or tryptophan. The D gene is left open where the match is weak. Not every row has a clone size; where given, it reads once, few, many or a size class.

CDR3nt: TGCAGCGTTGGGCAGGATCCCTATGGCTACACCTTC
CDR3aa: CSVGQDPYGYTF
v_gene: TRBV29-1
j_gene: TRBJ1-2
abundance: -
d_gene: -

CDR3nt: TGTGCCAGCAGCTCGACACCAGAAGAGACCCAGTACTTC
CDR3aa: CASSSTPEETQYF
v_gene: TRBV12-3/TRBV12-4
j_gene: TRBJ2-5
abundance: -
d_gene: -

CDR3nt: TGTGCCACCAGTTTTTCAGACTATGGCTACACCTTC
CDR3aa: CATSFSDYGYTF
v_gene: TRBV24-1
j_gene: TRBJ1-2
abundance: -
d_gene: -

CDR3nt: TGTGCCAGTAGTATAGGTGGGTCTGGCTACAATGAGCAGTTCTTC
CDR3aa: CASSIGGSGYNEQFF
v_gene: TRBV19
j_gene: TRBJ2-1
abundance: few
d_gene: -

CDR3nt: TGCGCCAGCAGCTGGACGATGAGCTCCTACAATGAGCAGTTCTTC
CDR3aa: CASSWTMSSYNEQFF
v_gene: TRBV5-1
j_gene: TRBJ2-1
abundance: -
d_gene: -

CDR3nt: TGTGCCAGCAGTAAAACGGACAGGGGGCCCTATGAGCAGTTCTTC
CDR3aa: CASSKTDRGPYEQFF
v_gene: TRBV6-5
j_gene: TRBJ2-1
abundance: -
d_gene: TRBD1

CDR3nt: TGTGCCAGCAGTTTGGAGAACTCTGGAAACACCATATATTTT
CDR3aa: CASSLENSGNTIYF
v_gene: TRBV28
j_gene: TRBJ1-3
abundance: -
d_gene: -

CDR3nt: TGCAGCGTTGAATTTTTAGAGGCCTCTGGAAACACCATATATTTT
CDR3aa: CSVEFLEASGNTIYF
v_gene: TRBV29-1
j_gene: TRBJ1-3
abundance: -
d_gene: -

CDR3nt: TGTGCCAGCAGTCTGGCGGGACAGGGACCAACTAATGAAAAACTGTTTTTT
CDR3aa: CASSLAGQGPTNEKLFF
v_gene: TRBV28
j_gene: TRBJ1-4
abundance: -
d_gene: TRBD1

CDR3nt: TGTGCCAGCAGCTTAGGTGGCTCCTATAATTCACCCCTCCACTTT
CDR3aa: CASSLGGSYNSPLHF
v_gene: TRBV7-6
j_gene: TRBJ1-6
abundance: -
d_gene: -

CDR3nt: TGTGCCAGCAGCTTAGCCCTTTCCGCAGCTCAGAGCCAAAATGGCTACACCTTC
CDR3aa: CASSLALSAAQSQNGYTF
v_gene: TRBV11-2
j_gene: TRBJ1-2
abundance: -
d_gene: -

CDR3nt: TGCGCCAGCAGTAAGGACGTCTCTGGAAACACCATATATTTT
CDR3aa: CASSKDVSGNTIYF
v_gene: TRBV10-1
j_gene: TRBJ1-3
abundance: -
d_gene: -

CDR3nt: TGTGCCAGCAGTGAAGTGCAGGCCAATCAGCCCCAGCATTTT
CDR3aa: CASSEVQANQPQHF
v_gene: TRBV6-1
j_gene: TRBJ1-5
abundance: -
d_gene: -

CDR3nt: TGTGCCAGCAGCTCCGATCGCGGGAACACCGGGGAGCTGTTTTTT
CDR3aa: CASSSDRGNTGELFF
v_gene: TRBV7-2
j_gene: TRBJ2-2
abundance: -
d_gene: -

CDR3nt: TGTGCCAGCAGCTTGGAACCGGGACAGAAAGGGTTTGGCTATGGCTACACCTTC
CDR3aa: CASSLEPGQKGFGYGYTF
v_gene: TRBV5-4
j_gene: TRBJ1-2
abundance: -
d_gene: TRBD1

CDR3nt: TGTGCCAGCAGCCCCTATATAGATAATTCACCCCTCCACTTT
CDR3aa: CASSPYIDNSPLHF
v_gene: TRBV14
j_gene: TRBJ1-6
abundance: -
d_gene: -

CDR3nt: TGTGCCAGCAGCCGGGCAGGGGGAGCCACAGATACGCAGTATTTT
CDR3aa: CASSRAGGATDTQYF
v_gene: TRBV6-2/TRBV6-3
j_gene: TRBJ2-3
abundance: -
d_gene: TRBD1

CDR3nt: TGTGCCAGCAGTTACTTACGGGTTGACAATGAGCAGTTCTTC
CDR3aa: CASSYLRVDNEQFF
v_gene: TRBV6-2/TRBV6-3
j_gene: TRBJ2-1
abundance: -
d_gene: -

CDR3nt: TGTGCCAGCAGCTTCCTGGACGGGAACACTGAAGCTTTCTTT
CDR3aa: CASSFLDGNTEAFF
v_gene: TRBV5-5
j_gene: TRBJ1-1
abundance: -
d_gene: -

CDR3nt: TGTGCCAGCAGTCACAGGGACAGGGCGGGGGAGCAGTACTTC
CDR3aa: CASSHRDRAGEQYF
v_gene: TRBV6-5
j_gene: TRBJ2-7
abundance: -
d_gene: TRBD1

CDR3nt: TGTGCCAGCAGTTCCCGTCGAGCGGGGACGAACGAGCAGTACTTC
CDR3aa: CASSSRRAGTNEQYF
v_gene: TRBV28
j_gene: TRBJ2-7
abundance: -
d_gene: TRBD2

CDR3nt: TGTGCCAGCGCGGCCCTTACCCTCAATCAGCCCCAGCATTTT
CDR3aa: CASAALTLNQPQHF
v_gene: TRBV28
j_gene: TRBJ1-5
abundance: -
d_gene: -

CDR3nt: TGTGCCAGCAGCCCCGAGGGGAATCAGCCCCAGCATTTT
CDR3aa: CASSPEGNQPQHF
v_gene: TRBV9
j_gene: TRBJ1-5
abundance: -
d_gene: -

CDR3nt: TGTGCCAGCAGCCCTAGGGGAGAGGATTGGGAGACCCAGTACTTC
CDR3aa: CASSPRGEDWETQYF
v_gene: TRBV7-3
j_gene: TRBJ2-5
abundance: -
d_gene: -

CDR3nt: TGTGCCAGCAGTTTATATTCAGGGTTGTTTGAAAAACTGTTTTTT
CDR3aa: CASSLYSGLFEKLFF
v_gene: TRBV28
j_gene: TRBJ1-4
abundance: -
d_gene: -

CDR3nt: TGTGCCAGCAGCTTATGGGGGGCTAGCGGAACCCGCTACAATGAGCAGTTCTTC
CDR3aa: CASSLWGASGTRYNEQFF
v_gene: TRBV7-9
j_gene: TRBJ2-1
abundance: once
d_gene: -

CDR3nt: TGCGCCAGCAGGGACGGCGGGTCCCCCTACGAGCAGTACTTC
CDR3aa: CASRDGGSPYEQYF
v_gene: TRBV10-1
j_gene: TRBJ2-7
abundance: -
d_gene: -

CDR3nt: TGTGCCAGTAGTATGTTTAGTGACAAGCAGTTCTTC
CDR3aa: CASSMFSDKQFF
v_gene: TRBV19
j_gene: TRBJ2-1
abundance: -
d_gene: -

CDR3nt: TGTGCCAGCAGACCAACTAGCGGGAGGGTCAATGAGCAGTTCTTC
CDR3aa: CASRPTSGRVNEQFF
v_gene: TRBV6-4
j_gene: TRBJ2-1
abundance: -
d_gene: TRBD2

CDR3nt: TGTGCCAGCAGCTCCGATGCCTCGGGGACAGGGCAGGAGACCCAGTACTTC
CDR3aa: CASSSDASGTGQETQYF
v_gene: TRBV5-6
j_gene: TRBJ2-5
abundance: few
d_gene: TRBD1

CDR3nt: TGTGCCAGCTGGGACCCGACGGGACCGTCCTACGAGCAGTACTTC
CDR3aa: CASWDPTGPSYEQYF
v_gene: TRBV6-6
j_gene: TRBJ2-7
abundance: -
d_gene: -

CDR3nt: TGTGCCAGCAGTGACCGGGAACCAGCGCGCCGGGAGCTGTTTTTT
CDR3aa: CASSDREPARRELFF
v_gene: TRBV25-1
j_gene: TRBJ2-2
abundance: -
d_gene: -

CDR3nt: TGTGCCAGCAGCGACAGGAAACGAGAAAAACTGTTTTTT
CDR3aa: CASSDRKREKLFF
v_gene: TRBV6-5
j_gene: TRBJ1-4
abundance: -
d_gene: -

CDR3nt: TGTGCCAGCAGCTTAATGAGAAGGACTGAAGCTTTCTTT
CDR3aa: CASSLMRRTEAFF
v_gene: TRBV7-6
j_gene: TRBJ1-1
abundance: -
d_gene: -

CDR3nt: TGTGCCAGCAGCTTACGGGACATCTTTGAGGCGGTCAATGAGCAGTTCTTC
CDR3aa: CASSLRDIFEAVNEQFF
v_gene: TRBV11-2
j_gene: TRBJ2-1
abundance: -
d_gene: -

CDR3nt: TGCGCCAGCAGCTTGGCCCTAGCGGGAGCTCTTGAGCAGTTCTTC
CDR3aa: CASSLALAGALEQFF
v_gene: TRBV5-1
j_gene: TRBJ2-1
abundance: -
d_gene: TRBD2

CDR3nt: TGTGCCACCAGCAGAGATACCGGGGACCTTAGCTCTGGGGCCAACGTCCTGACTTTC
CDR3aa: CATSRDTGDLSSGANVLTF
v_gene: TRBV15
j_gene: TRBJ2-6
abundance: -
d_gene: -

CDR3nt: TGTGCCAGCAAAGGGACATTGAACACTGAAGCTTTCTTT
CDR3aa: CASKGTLNTEAFF
v_gene: TRBV6-5
j_gene: TRBJ1-1
abundance: -
d_gene: -

CDR3nt: TGTGCCACCAGCAGACCGACAGGGGGCGGGGAGACCCAGTACTTC
CDR3aa: CATSRPTGGGETQYF
v_gene: TRBV15
j_gene: TRBJ2-5
abundance: -
d_gene: TRBD1

CDR3nt: TGTGCCAGCAGGGACAGGGTGGCGGGGGCCAACGTCCTGACTTTC
CDR3aa: CASRDRVAGANVLTF
v_gene: TRBV6-5
j_gene: TRBJ2-6
abundance: -
d_gene: TRBD1